This T cell receptor beta chain was retrieved from a study of shared clonotypes between healthy human individuals. Whole-study results and caveats: Among donors, the sharing of clonotypes was expected to be influenced by sequencing depth.

This table comes from immunoSEQ multiplex PCR, and its TCRdb copy is limited to in-frame clones, with some not included. This table has fewer than 3 million clones, around 93% appearing once. All donors were Caucasian adults living in Nashville, Tennessee. Trimming removed 2 bases at V and 4 bases at J, with 9 bases between. This CDR3 comprises 14 residues. Per the germline V gene, CDR1 is MNHEY and CDR2 is SVGAGI. Concerning this clone: Its matching antigen is unknown.

The gene calls are TRBV6-5 and TRBJ1-3; D unresolved. The receptor comes from a man aged 18 to 29 in good health. Some clones in this sample may be carry-over from other donors' samples. Sequencing was carried out using naive CD4+ T cells from PBMCs. Specified subset: CD45RA+ positively selected. The CDR3 loop reads CASSYTSKGNTIYF. Written as DNA, the CDR3 is TGTGCCAGCAGTTACACTTCTAAAGGAAACACCATATATTTT.